This T cell receptor (beta chain) comes out of a study of radiotherapy plus CTLA-4 blockade in lung cancer. V lost 0 bases and J lost 3, with 15 bases in between. There are 16 residues in the CDR3. Germline V CDR1 and CDR2: MNHEY, SMNVEV (reference sequence). Assay used: immunoSEQ multiplex PCR; TCRdb lists only in-frame clones, some missing. The sample lists approximately 89,000 clones; approximately 80% were seen once. The chain combines TRBV27 with TRBJ2-7; D may be TRBD1 or TRBD2 (5 bases each). The sample consisted of peripheral blood, taken from a patient treated with radiotherapy plus ipilimumab. This receptor was obtained from a human donor with non-small cell lung cancer that progressed on radiotherapy plus ipilimumab. The CDR3 sequence is CASSLSRGTEVYEQYF. As DNA, the CDR3 is TGTGCCAGCAGTTTATCGAGAGGGACGGAAGTCTACGAGCAGTACTTC.